The rows below give T cell receptor beta chains drawn from one sample of a study of blood T cell repertoires in COVID-19. The data were produced by immunoSEQ multiplex PCR, yet TCRdb's version contains in-frame clones alone and is incomplete. Among fewer than 350,000 clones listed, about 89% were seen once. The specimen was peripheral blood. The receptors here all came from a man aged 35-49 years with acute or convalescent COVID-19. CDR3s include the opening cysteine and the closing phenylalanine or tryptophan. D genes are given only for firm matches. A clone size is listed for some rows: how often the clone was seen (once, few, many), or a class if it is expanded.

V: TRBV9; size: few; J: TRBJ2-7; D: TRBD1; CDR3: CASSVGQGVLYEQYF; DNA: TGTGCCAGCAGCGTTGGACAGGGGGTCCTCTACGAGCAGTACTTC
V: TRBV4-1; size: .; J: TRBJ2-7; D: TRBD1; CDR3: CASSQDLGQGAYEQYF; DNA: TGCGCCAGCAGCCAAGATTTGGGACAGGGCGCCTACGAGCAGTACTTC
V: TRBV5-1; size: few; J: TRBJ2-3; D: TRBD2; CDR3: CASSSGLAGAYTDTQYF; DNA: TGCGCCAGCAGCTCGGGACTAGCGGGGGCCTACACAGATACGCAGTATTTT
V: TRBV3-1/TRBV3-2; size: .; J: TRBJ2-2; D: .; CDR3: CASSLRPGRELFF; DNA: TGTGCCAGCAGCCTGAGGCCCGGGAGGGAGCTGTTTTTT
V: TRBV5-1; size: .; J: TRBJ2-5; D: .; CDR3: CASSLTGHQETQYF; DNA: TGCGCCAGCAGCTTGACAGGTCACCAAGAGACCCAGTACTTC
V: TRBV10-3; size: .; J: TRBJ2-7; D: .; CDR3: CAISESQDTSSYEQYF; DNA: TGTGCCATCAGTGAGTCCCAGGACACCTCCTCCTACGAGCAGTACTTC
V: TRBV6-5; size: .; J: TRBJ2-1; D: .; CDR3: CASTQATYNEQFF; DNA: TGTGCCAGCACACAGGCTACCTACAATGAGCAGTTCTTC
V: TRBV5-4; size: .; J: TRBJ2-7; D: TRBD2; CDR3: CASSRTSGGSYEQYF; DNA: TGTGCCAGCAGCCGGACTAGCGGGGGATCCTACGAGCAGTACTTC
V: TRBV11-2; size: .; J: TRBJ2-3; D: TRBD2; CDR3: CASSSRAGGDTQYF; DNA: TGTGCCAGCAGCTCGCGGGCGGGGGGGGATACGCAGTATTTT
V: TRBV7-2; size: .; J: TRBJ2-1; D: .; CDR3: CASSFNSGNNEQFF; DNA: TGTGCCAGCAGCTTTAACAGCGGAAACAATGAGCAGTTCTTC
V: TRBV5-1; size: .; J: TRBJ1-6; D: TRBD1; CDR3: CASSLQGQDNSPLHF; DNA: TGCGCCAGCAGCTTGCAAGGACAGGACAATTCACCCCTCCACTTT
V: TRBV7-2; size: .; J: TRBJ1-2; D: .; CDR3: CASSLGEGSNYGYTF; DNA: TGTGCCAGCAGCTTAGGGGAGGGTTCCAACTATGGCTACACCTTC
V: TRBV10-1; size: few; J: TRBJ2-2; D: .; CDR3: CASGDTNTGELFF; DNA: TGCGCCAGCGGGGACACCAACACCGGGGAGCTGTTTTTT
V: TRBV5-3; size: .; J: TRBJ1-2; D: TRBD1; CDR3: CARSSTDRGYGYTF; DNA: TGTGCCAGAAGCTCGACCGACAGGGGCTATGGCTACACCTTC
V: TRBV19; size: .; J: TRBJ1-2; D: TRBD1; CDR3: CASSAGQLNYGYTF; DNA: TGTGCCAGTAGTGCGGGACAGCTGAACTATGGCTACACCTTC
V: TRBV9; size: once; J: TRBJ1-2; D: .; CDR3: CASSPHRANYGYTF; DNA: TGTGCCAGCAGCCCGCACAGGGCTAACTATGGCTACACCTTC
V: TRBV7-8; size: .; J: TRBJ2-3; D: TRBD2; CDR3: CASSLGLAGGPTDTQYF; DNA: TGTGCCAGCAGCTTAGGACTAGCGGGGGGGCCCACAGATACGCAGTATTTT
V: TRBV2; size: .; J: TRBJ2-3; D: TRBD2; CDR3: CASRAGTRGITDTQYF; DNA: TGTGCCAGCAGGGCCGGGACTAGGGGTATAACAGATACGCAGTATTTT
V: TRBV9; size: .; J: TRBJ1-2; D: .; CDR3: CASSVFGGQYGYTF; DNA: TGTGCCAGCAGCGTATTCGGGGGTCAATATGGCTACACCTTC
V: TRBV2; size: .; J: TRBJ1-5; D: .; CDR3: CASSDGEGQPQHF; DNA: TGTGCCAGCAGTGACGGGGAGGGTCAGCCCCAGCATTTT
V: TRBV19; size: .; J: TRBJ1-2; D: .; CDR3: CASKKRPGVGYTF; DNA: TGTGCCAGTAAGAAAAGGCCCGGGGTTGGCTACACCTTC
V: TRBV12-5; size: .; J: TRBJ2-1; D: TRBD2; CDR3: CASGLVSGRIEEFF; DNA: TGTGCTAGTGGTTTGGTAAGCGGGAGGATCGAGGAGTTCTTC
V: TRBV7-2; size: .; J: TRBJ1-2; D: TRBD1; CDR3: CASSLDRGAYGYTF; DNA: TGTGCCAGCAGCCTGGACAGGGGCGCCTATGGCTACACCTTC
V: TRBV29-1; size: once; J: TRBJ1-1; D: .; CDR3: CSVEAWFTVNTEAFF; DNA: TGCAGCGTTGAAGCCTGGTTCACAGTGAACACTGAAGCTTTCTTT
V: TRBV3-1/TRBV3-2; size: .; J: TRBJ2-4; D: TRBD2; CDR3: CASSRLAGGILAKNIQYF; DNA: TGTGCCAGCAGCCGACTAGCGGGGGGGATTCTAGCCAAAAACATTCAGTACTTC
V: TRBV11-2; size: .; J: TRBJ2-1; D: .; CDR3: CASSANTGERQFF; DNA: TGTGCCAGCAGCGCTAATACCGGAGAGCGGCAGTTCTTC
V: TRBV5-1; size: .; J: TRBJ1-1; D: .; CDR3: CASSTAGKAEAFF; DNA: TGCGCCAGCAGTACAGCCGGGAAGGCTGAAGCTTTCTTT
V: TRBV7-2; size: .; J: TRBJ2-3; D: .; CDR3: CASSIRQGGTQYF; DNA: TGTGCCAGCAGCATCAGACAGGGAGGCACGCAGTATTTT
V: TRBV7-9; size: .; J: TRBJ2-3; D: TRBD2; CDR3: CASSLASGGYTQYF; DNA: TGTGCCAGCAGCTTAGCTAGCGGGGGCTATACGCAGTATTTT
V: TRBV2; size: .; J: TRBJ1-2; D: .; CDR3: CASSDHGVAYGYTF; DNA: TGTGCCAGCAGTGATCATGGAGTAGCCTATGGCTACACCTTC
V: TRBV9; size: .; J: TRBJ2-1; D: TRBD2; CDR3: CASSPRGGFDNEQFF; DNA: TGTGCCAGCAGCCCCCGGGGAGGGTTCGACAATGAGCAGTTCTTC
V: TRBV19; size: .; J: TRBJ1-1; D: .; CDR3: CASSIYWGKNTEAFF; DNA: TGTGCCAGTAGTATTTATTGGGGCAAGAACACTGAAGCTTTCTTT
V: TRBV3-1/TRBV3-2; size: once; J: TRBJ1-5; D: .; CDR3: CASSPGGSNQPQHF; DNA: TGTGCCAGCAGCCCGGGGGGTAGCAATCAGCCCCAGCATTTT
V: TRBV28; size: .; J: TRBJ2-2; D: TRBD1; CDR3: CASSLTGTGENGELFF; DNA: TGTGCCAGCAGTCTCACCGGGACAGGGGAAAACGGGGAGCTGTTTTTT
V: TRBV5-1; size: .; J: TRBJ1-1; D: .; CDR3: CASTEQTASTEAFF; DNA: TGCGCCAGCACCGAACAGACAGCTAGCACTGAAGCTTTCTTT
V: TRBV5-4; size: .; J: TRBJ1-1; D: TRBD1; CDR3: CASSTGQANTEAFF; DNA: TGTGCCAGCAGCACGGGACAGGCCAACACTGAAGCTTTCTTT
V: TRBV5-6; size: .; J: TRBJ1-1; D: .; CDR3: CASSSRRKRTFF; DNA: TGTGCCAGCAGCTCCAGACGGAAGAGGACTTTCTTT
V: TRBV6-1; size: .; J: TRBJ2-2; D: .; CDR3: CASSEGQANTGELFF; DNA: TGTGCCAGCAGTGAAGGCCAGGCGAACACCGGGGAGCTGTTTTTT
V: TRBV3-1/TRBV3-2; size: .; J: TRBJ2-2; D: TRBD2; CDR3: CASSQDGLQGTRIGELFF; DNA: TGTGCCAGCAGCCAAGATGGACTTCAAGGGACTAGAATAGGGGAGCTGTTTTTT
V: TRBV5-1; size: .; J: TRBJ2-7; D: TRBD1; CDR3: CASSLGQIYEQYF; DNA: TGCGCCAGCAGCCTGGGACAGATCTACGAGCAGTACTTC
V: TRBV19; size: .; J: TRBJ1-1; D: .; CDR3: CASSGAANTEAFF; DNA: TGTGCCAGTAGTGGGGCGGCGAACACTGAAGCTTTCTTT
V: TRBV7-9; size: .; J: TRBJ1-4; D: TRBD1; CDR3: CASSRPQGEEKLFF; DNA: TGTGCCAGCAGCCGCCCTCAGGGGGAGGAAAAACTGTTTTTT
V: TRBV21-1; size: .; J: TRBJ2-2; D: .; CDR3: CASSKDRTGDDTGELFF; DNA: TGTGCCAGCAGCAAAGACAGGACAGGGGATGACACCGGGGAGCTGTTTTTT
V: TRBV15; size: .; J: TRBJ1-5; D: .; CDR3: CATSRRQGSNQPQHF; DNA: TGTGCCACCAGCAGAAGGCAGGGGAGCAATCAGCCCCAGCATTTT
V: TRBV30; size: .; J: TRBJ2-7; D: .; CDR3: CAWSTGDYEQYF; DNA: TGTGCCTGGAGTACGGGGGACTACGAGCAGTACTTC
V: TRBV19; size: .; J: TRBJ1-6; D: .; CDR3: CASAGSTRAYNSPLHF; DNA: TGTGCCTCCGCAGGGTCTACACGCGCCTATAATTCACCCCTCCACTTT
V: TRBV7-3; size: .; J: TRBJ2-1; D: TRBD1; CDR3: CASSRDRASSYNEQFF; DNA: TGTGCCAGCAGCCGCGACAGGGCCAGCTCCTACAATGAGCAGTTCTTC
V: TRBV27; size: few; J: TRBJ2-7; D: .; CDR3: CASALRALSYEQYF; DNA: TGTGCCAGCGCCCTCAGGGCCCTTTCCTACGAGCAGTACTTC
V: TRBV10-3; size: .; J: TRBJ1-3; D: .; CDR3: CAISGGGEHSGNTIYF; DNA: TGTGCCATCAGTGGAGGGGGGGAACACTCTGGAAACACCATATATTTT
V: TRBV7-8; size: .; J: TRBJ1-1; D: TRBD1; CDR3: CASSWRQGTEAFF; DNA: TGTGCCAGCAGCTGGAGACAGGGTACTGAAGCTTTCTTT
V: TRBV5-1; size: .; J: TRBJ2-7; D: TRBD1; CDR3: CASKKTGGPYEQYF; DNA: TGCGCCAGCAAAAAAACAGGGGGGCCCTACGAGCAGTACTTC
V: TRBV5-1; size: .; J: TRBJ1-4; D: TRBD1; CDR3: CASSFGDRGEKLFF; DNA: TGCGCCAGCAGCTTTGGGGACAGGGGCGAAAAACTGTTTTTT
V: TRBV7-8; size: .; J: TRBJ1-2; D: TRBD1; CDR3: CASSPRATGDGNYGYTF; DNA: TGTGCCAGCAGCCCCCGGGCGACAGGGGATGGTAACTATGGCTACACCTTC
V: TRBV5-1; size: .; J: TRBJ2-6; D: .; CDR3: CASSLEGSSGANVLTF; DNA: TGCGCCAGCAGCTTGGAAGGGAGCTCTGGGGCCAACGTCCTGACTTTC